The 5 T cell receptor beta chains in this list originate from one sample, sequenced in a study of blood T cells in healthy people across ages. Then a second PCR, running about 6 to 11 cycles, was carried out with a sample-barcoded 5' primer and a J-beta primer mix. Via MiXCR, TCRdb re-called the 5' RACE reads, giving one row per CDR3 protein. The sample includes 710,000 or so distinct CDR3 sequences, about a third of them seen just once. The sample taken for sequencing was blood. Every receptor here comes from an elderly woman in good health.

This chain uses TRBV5-1 with TRBJ1-1; the match to TRBD1 covers 7 bases. V gave up 2 bases and J gave up 5 bases; unmatched junction bases: 6. This CDR3 contains 14 residues. From germline, CDR1 is SGHRS and CDR2 YFSETQ. The CDR3 bases are TGCGCCAGCAGCTTAAACAGGGGCAGGACTGAAGCTTTCTTT. It translates to CASSLNRGRTEAFF.

Many counts were recorded for this clonotype. The CDR3 DNA is TGTGCCATCAGTGATTTAACGGGACGCCATGAAGCTTTCTTT. Protein: CAISDLTGRHEAFF. The chain links TRBV10-3 to TRBJ1-1; maybe TRBD1 (5 bases). Per the germline V gene, CDR1 is ENHRY and CDR2 is SYGVKD. CDR3 length: 14 amino acids. Deletions cut 3 bases from V and 7 bases from J, with 15 bases between.

Of note for this clonotype: The junction does not match germline at one end; this may be a read error. The rearrangement links TRBV12-3 or TRBV12-4 to TRBJ1-6; possible D gene TRBD1, 6 bases. The CDR3 length is 14 residues. The CDR3 bases are TGTGCCAGCAGTTCCGGGACACCGAATTCACCCCCCCACTTT. It is translated as CASSSGTPNSPPHF.

The rearrangement joins TRBV7-2 to TRBJ2-5; maybe TRBD1 (5 bases). The J call may be mistaken, given a closer DNA end match to TRBJ2-7. The germline CDR1 and CDR2 sequences are SGHTA and FQGNSA. CDR3 length: 14 residues. DNA of the CDR3: TGTGCCAGCAGCTTAGCGGTAGCCAGGGTCGAGCAGTACTTC. Translated: CASSLAVARVEQYF.

The chain joins TRBV9 to TRBJ1-3, with D uncertain. Trimming shortened V by 3 bases and J by 6 bases, and 4 bases separated the two germline ends. Per the germline V gene, CDR1 is SGDLS and CDR2 is YYNGEE. The CDR3 covers 11 residues. The DNA for the CDR3 is TGTGCCAGCAGCGAGGCAAACACCATATATTTT. Its protein is CASSEANTIYF.